The T cell receptor beta chain under discussion was sequenced for a study of blood T cell repertoires in COVID-19. Study information: Acute and convalescent COVID-19 specimens originated in the United States, Italy and Spain. T cells, B-cell-depleted T cells, or PBMCs provided the cDNA or gDNA that served as material.

The CDR3 contains 13 residues. How the authors handled the data: The authors estimated nucleated cell counts from reference gene primer amplification. Sequencing used immunoSEQ multiplex PCR; TCRdb keeps in-frame clones, though not all of them. V and J calls and clone size follow that table, whereas D and trimming were derived from the DNA. Here the sample spans tens of thousands of clones, roughly 90% being singletons. This chain links TRBV21-1 with TRBJ2-7; the table's D call of TRBD1 was not tested on the DNA. TRBV21-1 is an annotated pseudogene. The receptor's source is an elderly man with acute or convalescent COVID-19. The sequenced sample was peripheral blood. This CDR3 is CASSKATSYEQYF. The CDR3 DNA follows: TGTGCCAGCAGCAAAGCCACATCCTACGAGCAGTACTTC.